This T cell receptor beta chain was identified during a study of shared clonotypes between healthy human individuals. Broader study findings: About 5% of naive CD4 clonotypes were shared across several donors.

About this clone: Antigen: not known.

Negatively enriched CD4+ T cells were divided by CD45RA into naive and memory. From germline, CDR1 is KGHSH and CDR2 LQKENI. There are 16 residues in the CDR3. J gave up 6 bases and V 6 bases, and 9 bases lay outside the gene matches. Method: immunoSEQ multiplex PCR; TCRdb's copy keeps in-frame clones and lacks some. The top ten hold approximately 0.36% of the sample, which has 2 million to 3 million clones, 90% to 95% seen once. The receptor's source is a man aged 18 to 29 in good health. Some clones in this sample may be carry-over from other donors' samples. The specimen sequenced was naive CD4+ T cells from PBMCs. Subset given: CD45RA+ positively selected. The chain is built from TRBV18 and TRBJ2-1; 12 nucleotides align to TRBD2. This chain's CDR3 is CASSTPRLAGVNEQFF. CDR3 sequence (DNA): TGTGCCAGCTCCACCCCTAGACTAGCGGGAGTCAATGAGCAGTTCTTC.